The 13 T cell receptor beta chains below come from one sample, sequenced in a study of blood T cell repertoires in COVID-19. TCRdb's table, derived via immunoSEQ multiplex PCR, lists solely in-frame clones and lacks some. This sample has 250,000 to 300,000 clones, with less than 90% found just once. Input material: peripheral blood. These TCRs come from a woman aged 25 to 39 with COVID-19, enrolled during active disease.

In this sample, this clone turned up a few times. This chain connects TRBV4-1 to TRBJ2-5; 14 bases match TRBD2. The trim removed 4 bases at V and 1 base at J, leaving 5 bases unmatched. This CDR3 spans 17 amino acids. Looked up from germline, CDR1 is MGHRA and CDR2 is YSYEKL. CDR3 nucleotides: TGCGCCAGCAGCCGTTGGGGACTAGCGGGGGCCCAAGAGACCCAGTACTTC. This codes for CASSRWGLAGAQETQYF.

V is TRBV19 and J is TRBJ2-7, with D possibly TRBD2 on 5 matching bases. Trimming left V 1 base short and J 5 bases short, with 9 bases between. The CDR3 runs 13 residues. CDR1 is LNHDA and CDR2 is SQIVND in the germline V gene (reference sequence). This chain's CDR3 is CASSIALAHEQYF. In DNA form, the CDR3 reads TGTGCCAGTAGTATAGCGCTAGCCCACGAGCAGTACTTC.

This chain uses TRBV5-5 with TRBJ1-6; no firm D call. Germline loops: CDR1 SGHKS, CDR2 YYEKEE (reference sequence). This CDR3 contains 14 residues. V was trimmed by 0 bases and J by 10 bases, leaving 11 bases between them. The chain's CDR3 is CASSLVQSHSPLHF. For the CDR3, the DNA is TGTGCCAGCAGCTTGGTACAGTCTCACTCACCCCTCCACTTT.

The chain recombines TRBV5-1 with TRBJ2-1; TRBD2 aligns across 7 bases. Germline V lookup: CDR1 SGHRS, CDR2 YFSETQ. The CDR3 has 14 residues. The trim removed 6 bases at V and 3 bases at J, leaving 6 bases unmatched. Written as DNA, the CDR3 is TGCGCCAGCACCGGGGGGAACCGCTACAATGAGCAGTTCTTC. Translating gives CASTGGNRYNEQFF.

The CDR3 nucleotides are TGTGCCACCAGCAGAGGGGGCTCTGTCAATGAGCAGTTCTTC. Encoded protein: CATSRGGSVNEQFF. V is TRBV15 and J is TRBJ2-1; D is possibly TRBD1 (5 bases). Per germline, CDR1 LNHNV and CDR2 YYDKDF (reference sequence). CDR3 length: 14 amino acids. The ends were cut back, 1 base at V and 6 bases at J, with 10 bases in the middle.

The CDR3 here is CASSVSPGGAGTDTQYF. The CDR3 DNA sequence: TGTGCCAGCAGCGTCAGCCCCGGGGGGGCTGGCACAGATACGCAGTATTTT. The V and J genes are TRBV9 and TRBJ2-3; the match to TRBD2 covers 8 bases. The CDR3 has 17 amino acids. Germline CDR1 and CDR2: SGDLS and YYNGEE. V trimming: 2 bases; J trimming: 1 base; junction bases outside the gene matches: 9.

J is TRBJ2-5 and V is TRBV2; 8 bases line up with TRBD2. Unmatched junction bases numbered 6, after V lost 10 bases and J lost 2 bases. Germline CDR1 and CDR2: SNHLY and FYNNEI. The CDR3 consists of 13 residues. Here the CDR3 DNA reads TGTGCCACACTAGCGGACACGCAAGAGACCCAGTACTTC. The encoded protein is CATLADTQETQYF.

In nucleotides, the CDR3 is TGTGCCAGCAGTGCTATTCAACCGGGACAGGGCTATGGCTACACCTTC. Its translation: CASSAIQPGQGYGYTF. The V gene is TRBV6-1, the J gene TRBJ1-2, with 9 bases aligning to TRBD1. The germline gives CDR1 MNHNS, CDR2 SASEGT. Losses at the gene ends were 4 bases for V and 4 bases for J; bases not matched to a gene: 10. The CDR3 spans 16 residues.

CDR3 in DNA: TGTGCCAGCAGTTTCGGGACTAGCTACGAGCAGTACTTC. Protein: CASSFGTSYEQYF. V gene TRBV28 combines with J gene TRBJ2-7, with 8 bases matching TRBD2. The CDR3 contains 13 residues. Germline V gene data show CDR1 as MDHEN and CDR2 as SYDVKM. V shed 3 bases and J 3 bases; nucleotides not matched to a gene: 1.

This rearrangement joins TRBV27 to TRBJ1-2; TRBD1 might be the D (5 bases). The V end was cut by 6 bases, the J end by 4 bases, with 18 bases between. Germline V gene sequence: CDR1 MNHEY, CDR2 SMNVEV (reference sequence). This CDR3 is built from 15 residues. Written as DNA, the CDR3 is TGTGCCAGCAGCCCAGATACGACAGTCCCCTATGGCTACACCTTC. Its translation: CASSPDTTVPYGYTF.

This clone has a single count. This chain connects TRBV5-6 to TRBJ2-7; tentative D call: TRBD2 (5 bases). The germline V and J ends were trimmed by 2 bases and 2 bases, with 11 bases remaining between them. The CDR3 runs 14 residues. CDR1 and CDR2 from the germline V gene are SGHDT and YYEEEE. The CDR3 here is CASSFGVGAYEQYF. The DNA of the CDR3 is TGTGCCAGCAGCTTTGGAGTCGGGGCCTACGAGCAGTACTTC.

For the CDR3, the DNA is TGTGCCAGCAGCCGGACTACCCAAGAGACCCAGTACTTC. It is translated as CASSRTTQETQYF. The chain combines TRBV5-8 with TRBJ2-5; a possible D gene is TRBD2 (6 bases). Germline CDR1 and CDR2: SGHTS and YDEGEE. The CDR3 sequence is 13 residues long. Trimming cost V 4 bases and J 1 base, with 8 bases left between them. The whole variable domain, filled in from reference TRBV5-8 and TRBJ2-5, reads EAGVTQSPTHLIKTRGQQATLRCSPISGHTSVYWYQQALGLGLQFLLWYDEGEERNRGNFPPRFSGRQFPNYSSELNVNALELEDSALYLCASSRTTQETQYFGPGTRLLVL.

This clone was observed a handful of times. The CDR3 DNA reads as TGTGCCAGCAGTTACTCAAATTCCCACACAGATACGCAGTATTTT. The encoded protein is CASSYSNSHTDTQYF. The chain carries TRBV6-2 or TRBV6-3 and TRBJ2-3; D is undetermined. The CDR3 is 15 amino acids. V lost 0 bases and J 2 bases, leaving 9 bases between the germline ends. CDR1 and CDR2 from the germline V gene are MNHEY and SVGEGT.